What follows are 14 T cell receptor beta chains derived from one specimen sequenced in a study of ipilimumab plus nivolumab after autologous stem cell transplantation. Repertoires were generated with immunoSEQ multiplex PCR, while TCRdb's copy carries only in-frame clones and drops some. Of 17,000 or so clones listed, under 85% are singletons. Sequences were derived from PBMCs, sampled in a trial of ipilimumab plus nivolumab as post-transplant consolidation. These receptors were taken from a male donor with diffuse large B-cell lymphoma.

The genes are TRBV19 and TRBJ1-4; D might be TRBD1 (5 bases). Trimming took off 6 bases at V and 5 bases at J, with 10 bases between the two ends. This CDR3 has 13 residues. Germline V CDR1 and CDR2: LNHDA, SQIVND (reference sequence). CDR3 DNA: TGTGCCAGTAGGGCACAGGCCAATGAAAAACTGTTTTTT. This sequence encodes CASRAQANEKLFF.

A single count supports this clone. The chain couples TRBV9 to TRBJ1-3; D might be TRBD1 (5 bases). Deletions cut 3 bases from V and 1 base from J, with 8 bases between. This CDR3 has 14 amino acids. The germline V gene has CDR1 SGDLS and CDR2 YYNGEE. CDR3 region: CASSARGSGNTIYF. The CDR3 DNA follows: TGTGCCAGCAGCGCCCGGGGGTCTGGAAACACCATATATTTT.

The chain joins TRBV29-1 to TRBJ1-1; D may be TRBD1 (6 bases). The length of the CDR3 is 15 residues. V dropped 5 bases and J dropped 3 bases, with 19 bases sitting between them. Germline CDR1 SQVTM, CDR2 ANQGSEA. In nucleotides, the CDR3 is TGCAGCGTTAAGCCCCACGGGACAAGGGACACTGAAGCTTTCTTT. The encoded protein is CSVKPHGTRDTEAFF.

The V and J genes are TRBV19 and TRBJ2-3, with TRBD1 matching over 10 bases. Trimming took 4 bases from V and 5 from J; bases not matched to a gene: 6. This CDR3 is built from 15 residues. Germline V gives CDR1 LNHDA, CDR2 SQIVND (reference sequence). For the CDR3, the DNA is TGTGCCAGTAGTACCTCCGGGACAGGGGAAGATACGCAGTATTTT. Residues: CASSTSGTGEDTQYF. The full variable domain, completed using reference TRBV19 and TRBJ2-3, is DGGITQSPKYLFRKEGQNVTLSCEQNLNHDAMYWYRQDPGQGLRLIYYSQIVNDFQKGDIAEGYSVSREKKESFPLTVTSAQKNPTAFYLCASSTSGTGEDTQYFGPGTRLTVL.

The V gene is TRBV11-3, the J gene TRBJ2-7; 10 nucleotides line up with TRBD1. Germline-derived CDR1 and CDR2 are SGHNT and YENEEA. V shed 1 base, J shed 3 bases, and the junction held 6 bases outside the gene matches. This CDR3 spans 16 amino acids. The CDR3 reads CASSLGPGQGLYEQYF. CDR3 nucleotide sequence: TGTGCCAGCAGCTTAGGACCGGGACAGGGGCTCTACGAGCAGTACTTC. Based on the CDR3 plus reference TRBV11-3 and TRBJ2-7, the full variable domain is EAGVVQSPRYKIIEKKQPVAFWCNPISGHNTLYWYLQNLGQGPELLIRYENEEAVDDSQLPKDRFSAERLKGVDSTLKIQPAELGDSAVYLCASSLGPGQGLYEQYFGPGTRLTVT.

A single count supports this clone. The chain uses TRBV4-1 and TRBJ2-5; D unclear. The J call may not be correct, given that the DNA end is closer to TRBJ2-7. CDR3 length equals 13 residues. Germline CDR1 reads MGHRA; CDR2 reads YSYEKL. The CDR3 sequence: CASSQDFRDEQYF. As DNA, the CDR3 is TGCGCCAGCAGCCAAGATTTTAGGGACGAGCAGTACTTC.

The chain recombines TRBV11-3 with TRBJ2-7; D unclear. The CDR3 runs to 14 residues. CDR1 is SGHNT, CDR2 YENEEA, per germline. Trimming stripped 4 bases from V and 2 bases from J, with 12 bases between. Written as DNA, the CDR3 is TGTGCCAGCAGCTCCTTGGTCGCCGCCTACGAGCAGTACTTC. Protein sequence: CASSSLVAAYEQYF.

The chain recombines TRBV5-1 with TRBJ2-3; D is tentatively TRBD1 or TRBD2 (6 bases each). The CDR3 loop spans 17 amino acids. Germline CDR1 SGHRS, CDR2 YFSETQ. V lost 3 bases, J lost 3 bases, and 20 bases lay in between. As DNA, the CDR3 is TGCGCCAGCAGCTCCTCTAAGGGGGGCGGTAGAACAGATACGCAGTATTTT. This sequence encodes CASSSSKGGGRTDTQYF.

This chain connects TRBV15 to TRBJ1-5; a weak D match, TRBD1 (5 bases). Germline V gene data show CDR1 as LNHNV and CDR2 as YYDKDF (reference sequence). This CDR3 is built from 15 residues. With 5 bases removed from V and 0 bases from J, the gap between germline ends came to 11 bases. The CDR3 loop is CATSGGGYSNQPQHF. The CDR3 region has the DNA TGTGCCACCAGCGGGGGGGGTTATAGCAATCAGCCCCAGCATTTT.

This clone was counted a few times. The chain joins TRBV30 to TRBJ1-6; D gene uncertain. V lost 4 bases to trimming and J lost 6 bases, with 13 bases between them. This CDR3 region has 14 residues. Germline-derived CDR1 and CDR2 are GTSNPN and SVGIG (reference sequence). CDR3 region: CAWKKDGGNSPLHF. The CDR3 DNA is TGTGCCTGGAAAAAGGACGGAGGTAATTCACCCCTCCACTTT.

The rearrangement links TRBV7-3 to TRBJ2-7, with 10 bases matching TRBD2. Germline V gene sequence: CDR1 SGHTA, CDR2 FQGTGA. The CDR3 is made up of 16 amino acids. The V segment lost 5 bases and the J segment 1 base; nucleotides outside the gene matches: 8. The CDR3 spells CASSLLVAGGSYEQYF. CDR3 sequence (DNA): TGTGCCAGCAGCCTCTTGGTAGCGGGGGGTTCCTACGAGCAGTACTTC.

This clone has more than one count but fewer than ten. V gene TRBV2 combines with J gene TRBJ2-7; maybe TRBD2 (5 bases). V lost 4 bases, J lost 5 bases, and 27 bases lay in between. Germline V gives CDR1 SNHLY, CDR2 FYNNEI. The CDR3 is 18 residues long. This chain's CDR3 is CASSAPRGAAVLPHEQYF. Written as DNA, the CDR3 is TGTGCCAGCAGTGCCCCACGGGGAGCCGCGGTCCTTCCCCACGAGCAGTACTTC.

The CDR3 region is CASSPGTSSYEQYF. CDR3 nucleotides: TGTGCCAGCTCACCGGGGACTAGCTCCTACGAGCAGTACTTC. The gene calls are TRBV18 and TRBJ2-7; 8 bases are shared with TRBD2. V was pared by 3 bases and J by 0 bases, with 1 base of the junction left unmatched. Germline values: CDR1 KGHSH, CDR2 LQKENI. The CDR3 covers 14 residues.

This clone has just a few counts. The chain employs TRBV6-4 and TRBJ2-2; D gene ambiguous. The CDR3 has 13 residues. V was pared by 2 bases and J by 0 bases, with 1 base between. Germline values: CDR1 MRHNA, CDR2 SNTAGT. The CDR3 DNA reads TGTGCCAGCAGTGACACGAACACCGGGGAGCTGTTTTTT. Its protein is CASSDTNTGELFF.